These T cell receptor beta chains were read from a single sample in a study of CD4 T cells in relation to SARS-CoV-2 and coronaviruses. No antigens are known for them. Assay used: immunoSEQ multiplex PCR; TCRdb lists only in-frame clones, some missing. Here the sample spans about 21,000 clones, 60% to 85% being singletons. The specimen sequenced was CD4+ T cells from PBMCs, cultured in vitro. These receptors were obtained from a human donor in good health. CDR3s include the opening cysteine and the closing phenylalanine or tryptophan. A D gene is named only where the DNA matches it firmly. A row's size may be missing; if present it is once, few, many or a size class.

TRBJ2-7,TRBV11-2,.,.,TGTGCCAGCAGCTTTGGCAGGGAATCTTACGAGCAGTACTTC,CASSFGRESYEQYF
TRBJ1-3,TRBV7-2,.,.,TGTGCCAGCAGCTTAGCCTTGGGGCCTGGAAACACCATATATTTT,CASSLALGPGNTIYF
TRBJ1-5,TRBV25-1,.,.,TGTGCCAGCAGACAGTATAGCAATCAGCCCCAGCATTTT,CASRQYSNQPQHF
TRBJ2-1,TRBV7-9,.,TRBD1,TGTGCCAGCAGCTCCCCGGGACAGCGAATCTCCTACAATGAGCAGTTCTTC,CASSSPGQRISYNEQFF
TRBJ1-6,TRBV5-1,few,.,TGCGCCAGTAAACTCAGGGTGGACTCACCCCTCCACTTT,CASKLRVDSPLHF
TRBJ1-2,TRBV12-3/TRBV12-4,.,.,TGTGCCAGCAGTTCGGCAGCTCACTATGGCTACACCTTC,CASSSAAHYGYTF
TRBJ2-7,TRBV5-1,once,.,TGCGCCAGCGCCATCCGGGGGGCAGGGGGCGACGAGCAGTACTTC,CASAIRGAGGDEQYF
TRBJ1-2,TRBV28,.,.,TGTGCCAGTAATTGGGGAAACTATGGCTACACCTTC,CASNWGNYGYTF
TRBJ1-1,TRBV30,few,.,TGCTCCATGAAGGGGAGGGCCCTCCAAGGGAACACTGAAGCTTTCTTT,CSMKGRALQGNTEAFF
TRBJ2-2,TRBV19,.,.,TGTGCCAGTAGTAAATACGCAGCCGGGGAGCTGTTTTTT,CASSKYAAGELFF
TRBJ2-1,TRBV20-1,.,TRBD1,TGCAGTGCTAGTGCCCAGGACAGGGGGTACAATGAGCAGTTCTTC,CSASAQDRGYNEQFF
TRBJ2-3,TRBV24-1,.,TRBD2,TGTGCCACCAGTGGGGCGGGAGGGCCGTCAGATACGCAGTATTTT,CATSGAGGPSDTQYF
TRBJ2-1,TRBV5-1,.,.,TGCGCCAGCAGCGGGGGGGGCGGCCTCGAGCAGTTCTTC,CASSGGGGLEQFF
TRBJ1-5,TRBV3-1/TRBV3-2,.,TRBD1,TGTGCCAGCAGCCAAACAGGGGGACCGAATCAGCCCCAGCATTTT,CASSQTGGPNQPQHF
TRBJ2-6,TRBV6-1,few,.,TGTGCCAGCAGTGAACTCTCTGGGGCCAACGTCCTGACTTTC,CASSELSGANVLTF
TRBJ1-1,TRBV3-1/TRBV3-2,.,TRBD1,TGTGCCAGCAGCCAGGCACGGGACAGGGACACTGAAGCTTTCTTT,CASSQARDRDTEAFF
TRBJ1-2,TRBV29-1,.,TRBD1,TGCAGCGTTCAAAGGACAGGGCAAGGTGGCTACACCTTC,CSVQRTGQGGYTF
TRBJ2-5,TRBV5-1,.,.,TGCGCCAGCAGCGCCCGTACAGGGAAGGTGGAGACCCAGTACTTC,CASSARTGKVETQYF
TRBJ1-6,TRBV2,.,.,TGTGCCAGCAGTGAAGTGGGTTCCGGCAATTCACCCCTCCACTTT,CASSEVGSGNSPLHF
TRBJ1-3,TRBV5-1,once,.,TGCGCCAGCAGCCTGGACCCTGGAAACACCATATATTTT,CASSLDPGNTIYF
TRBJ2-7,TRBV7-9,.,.,TGTGCCAGCAGCTCGCGGCGGGGGCGGGAAAATCTCTACGAGCAGTACTTC,CASSSRRGRENLYEQYF
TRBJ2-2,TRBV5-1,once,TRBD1,TGCGCCAGCAATATTGACAGGGGAGGACGGGAGCTGTTTTTT,CASNIDRGGRELFF
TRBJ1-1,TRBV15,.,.,TGTGCCACCAGCAGGGTACGGGAGAACACTGAAGCTTTCTTT,CATSRVRENTEAFF
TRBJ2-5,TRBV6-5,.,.,TGTGCCAGCAGAGCTTTAGGAGAGACCCAGTACTTC,CASRALGETQYF
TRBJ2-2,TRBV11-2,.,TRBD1,TGTGCCAGCAGCTTGGGACAGGGGCGGTGGGACGACGGGGAGCTGTTTTTT,CASSLGQGRWDDGELFF
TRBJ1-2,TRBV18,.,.,TGTGCCAGCTCACCACCGACAGCGGTCGGGCTCTATGGCTACACCTTC,CASSPPTAVGLYGYTF
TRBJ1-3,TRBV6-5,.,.,TGTGCCAGCAGTTACAGGGGCTCCCCTGGAAACACCATATATTTT,CASSYRGSPGNTIYF
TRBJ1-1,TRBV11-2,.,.,TGTGCCAGCAGCTCAGTCCCTGCAGGGAACACTGAAGCTTTCTTT,CASSSVPAGNTEAFF